The 7 T cell receptor beta chains listed next were all sequenced from one sample in a study of T cells in localized non-small cell lung cancer. Clones were sequenced by immunoSEQ multiplex PCR, and TCRdb holds only the in-frame ones, with some missing. The sample consists of over 9,500 clones, 25% to 30% of them appearing once. The sequencing here drew on lung tumor tissue, taken before any cancer treatment. The receptor source for this set is a man aged 35-75 years with stage I lung adenocarcinoma.

This chain joins TRBV11-3 and TRBJ2-7; unclear D gene. The CDR3 extends over 14 amino acids. Germline V CDR1 and CDR2: SGHNT, YENEEA. The V and J ends lost 3 bases and 2 bases respectively, with 11 bases between them. The DNA for the CDR3 is TGTGCCAGCAGCTTGCTGGCAGCTACCTACGAGCAGTACTTC. Encoded protein: CASSLLAATYEQYF.

The CDR3 reads CASSGGTAPNEKLFF. The DNA of the CDR3 is TGTGCCAGCAGCGGCGGGACAGCGCCGAATGAAAAACTGTTTTTT. The rearrangement links TRBV11-3 to TRBJ1-4; 7 nucleotides agree with TRBD1. Unmatched junction bases numbered 8, after V lost 5 bases and J lost 5 bases. Germline V gives CDR1 SGHNT, CDR2 YENEEA. The CDR3 is made up of 15 amino acids.

This chain uses TRBV6-1 with TRBJ2-7; tentative D call: TRBD1 (5 bases). The CDR3 runs to 15 residues. Trimming removed 0 bases at V and 3 bases at J, with 12 bases between. Germline lookup yields CDR1 MNHNS and CDR2 SASEGT. As DNA, the CDR3 is TGTGCCAGCAGTGAAGCGGACACGGAGATCTACGAGCAGTACTTC. It codes for CASSEADTEIYEQYF.

The rearrangement uses TRBV12-5 and TRBJ2-5; D gene ambiguous. Germline V gene lookup returns CDR1 LGHNT and CDR2 FRNRAP. Trimming stripped 4 bases from V and 4 bases from J, with 4 bases between. The CDR3 is 11 residues long. The CDR3: CASGSRETQYF. The CDR3 DNA reads TGTGCTAGTGGTTCAAGAGAGACCCAGTACTTC.

This clone was observed a few times. The rearrangement uses TRBV4-1 and TRBJ1-5; D not resolved. The CDR3 is made up of 16 amino acids. Germline CDR1 and CDR2: MGHRA and YSYEKL. V dropped 4 bases and J dropped 0 bases, with 13 bases sitting between them. The DNA for the CDR3 is TGCGCCAGCAGCCCTGGAGCAGAACATAGCAATCAGCCCCAGCATTTT. This codes for CASSPGAEHSNQPQHF.

This clone appeared a few times. The J gene is TRBJ2-2, the V gene TRBV2, with 9 nucleotides matching TRBD2. The CDR3 spans 14 residues. Trimming at V came to 8 bases and at J to 4 bases, leaving 5 bases not matched to a gene. The germline CDR1 and CDR2 sequences are SNHLY and FYNNEI. The CDR3 spells CASGGLAGTGELFF. DNA for the CDR3: TGTGCCAGCGGGGGACTAGCAGGCACCGGGGAGCTGTTTTTT.

This clone occurred a few times. The chain joins TRBV4-1 to TRBJ1-5, with D unresolved. Looked up from germline, CDR1 is MGHRA and CDR2 is YSYEKL. Trimming shortened V by 1 base and J by 6 bases, and 10 bases separated the two germline ends. This CDR3 comprises 14 residues. The CDR3 is CASSQVGPTQPQHF. The CDR3 nucleotides read TGCGCCAGCAGCCAAGTTGGACCGACTCAGCCCCAGCATTTT.